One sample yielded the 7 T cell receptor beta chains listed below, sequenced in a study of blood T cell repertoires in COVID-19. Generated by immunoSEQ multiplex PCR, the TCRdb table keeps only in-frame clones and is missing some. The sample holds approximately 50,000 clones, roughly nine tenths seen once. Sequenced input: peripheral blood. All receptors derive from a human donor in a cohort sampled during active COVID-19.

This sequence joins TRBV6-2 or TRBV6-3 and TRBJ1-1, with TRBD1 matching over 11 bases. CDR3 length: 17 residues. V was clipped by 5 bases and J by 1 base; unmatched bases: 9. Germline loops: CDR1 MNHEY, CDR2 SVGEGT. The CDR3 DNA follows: TGTGCCAGCAGTCCACCCGGGACAGGGGGTTGGAACACTGAAGCTTTCTTT. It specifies CASSPPGTGGWNTEAFF.

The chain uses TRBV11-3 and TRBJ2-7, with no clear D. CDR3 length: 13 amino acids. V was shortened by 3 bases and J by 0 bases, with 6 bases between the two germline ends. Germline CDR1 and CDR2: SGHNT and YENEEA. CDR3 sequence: CASSLESSYEQYV. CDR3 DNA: TGTGCCAGCAGCTTGGAGTCCTCCTACGAGCAGTACGTC.

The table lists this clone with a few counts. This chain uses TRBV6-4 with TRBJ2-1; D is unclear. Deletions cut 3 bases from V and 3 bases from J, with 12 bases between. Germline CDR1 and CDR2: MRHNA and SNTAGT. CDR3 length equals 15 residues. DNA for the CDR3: TGTGCCAGCAGTGAGGGTTCGGGTAGCTACAATGAGCAGTTCTTC. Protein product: CASSEGSGSYNEQFF.

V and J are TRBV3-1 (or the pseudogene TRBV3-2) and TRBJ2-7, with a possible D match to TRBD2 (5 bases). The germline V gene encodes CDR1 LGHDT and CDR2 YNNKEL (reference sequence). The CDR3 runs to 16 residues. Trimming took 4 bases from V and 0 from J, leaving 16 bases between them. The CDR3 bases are TGTGCCAGCAGCCGCGCGGGCGCGGGCCCCTCCTACGAGCAGTACTTC. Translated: CASSRAGAGPSYEQYF.

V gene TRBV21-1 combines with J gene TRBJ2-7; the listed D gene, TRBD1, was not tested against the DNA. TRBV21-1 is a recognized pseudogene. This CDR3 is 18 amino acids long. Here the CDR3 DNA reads TGTGCCAGCAGCACTATGCGTTTCCGGGACAGGGCATCTAACGAGCAGTACTTC. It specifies CASSTMRFRDRASNEQYF.

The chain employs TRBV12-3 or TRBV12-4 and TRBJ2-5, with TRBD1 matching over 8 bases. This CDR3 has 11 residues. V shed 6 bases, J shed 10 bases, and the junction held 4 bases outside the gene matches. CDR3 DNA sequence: TGTGCCAGCAGACGGACAGGGATCCAGTACTTC. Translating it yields CASRRTGIQYF.

The CDR3 DNA sequence: TGTGCCAGCAGTGATACAGAGAACACTGAAGCTTTCTTT. Amino acid sequence: CASSDTENTEAFF. J is TRBJ1-1 and V is TRBV6-1; D unclear. Germline assignment: CDR1 MNHNS and CDR2 SASEGT. The CDR3 is 13 residues long. V lost 3 bases and J 1 base, leaving 6 bases between the germline ends.